The rows below give T cell receptor beta chains drawn from one sample of a study of blood T cells in healthy people across ages. MiXCR, run by TCRdb on the 5' RACE reads, gives a single entry per CDR3 protein. Here the sample spans approximately 960,000 distinct CDR3 sequences, just under 30% being singletons. In addition, the sample was reused for a study of T cells of mothers and their children.

The sequencing sample was made of blood. These receptors all come from a woman aged 40 to 50 in good health. CDR3s include the opening cysteine and the closing phenylalanine or tryptophan. Fields, in order: J gene, D gene, clone size, CDR3 length, V gene, CDR3 DNA, CDR3 protein. The D gene is left open where the match is weak. Not every row has a clone size; where given, it reads once, few, many or a size class.

TRBJ2-5 | TRBD1 | many | 13 | TRBV6-5 | TGTGCCAGCAGTAAGACAGGGGAAGAGACCCAGTACTTC | CASSKTGEETQYF
TRBJ2-7 | . | many | 14 | TRBV20-1 | TGCAGTGCAATCCGTCCGGGACGCTCCTACGAGCAGTACTTC | CSAIRPGRSYEQYF
TRBJ1-2 | . | many | 16 | TRBV7-2 | TGTGCCAGCAGCCCTACGCTAAGACAGGACCCTAGCGGCTACACCTTC | CASSPTLRQDPSGYTF
TRBJ1-2 | . | many | 15 | TRBV15 | TGTGCCACCAGCAGAGATTCGGGGGGAAGTTGGGGCTACACCTTC | CATSRDSGGSWGYTF
TRBJ1-1 | . | many | 16 | TRBV3-1 | TGTGCCAGCAGCCAAGGGGGGTCTCGGGCCAGCACTGAAGCTTTCTTT | CASSQGGSRASTEAFF
TRBJ1-3 | . | . | 15 | TRBV4-1 | TGCGCCAGCAGCCCGACCGGGACACGGGGAAACACCATATATTTT | CASSPTGTRGNTIYF
TRBJ2-7 | . | . | 16 | TRBV5-1 | TGCGCCAGCAGCTTGGGGCTCGGGGGGCTCTCCTACGAGCAGTACTTC | CASSLGLGGLSYEQYF
TRBJ1-2 | . | . | 13 | TRBV29-1 | TGCAGCGCCACAGACAGTGGCGACTATGGCTACACCTTC | CSATDSGDYGYTF
TRBJ2-1 | . | . | 18 | TRBV6-5 | TGTGCCAGCAGTTACCTGTGGGGAGGATCTCTAGGAACTGAGACCCAGTTCTTC | CASSYLWGGSLGTETQFF
TRBJ1-2 | TRBD1 | many | 14 | TRBV20-1 | TGCAGTGTCGTAGGACAGGGGATAAGCTATGGCTACACCTTC | CSVVGQGISYGYTF
TRBJ1-2 | . | . | 14 | TRBV5-1 | TGCGCCAGCAGCTGGGATAACAGGGACTATGGCTGCACCTTC | CASSWDNRDYGCTF
TRBJ1-1 | TRBD1 | . | 17 | TRBV5-1 | TGCGCCAGCAGCACTAACGACAGGGGGCGCCGCGGCACTGAAGCTTTCTTT | CASSTNDRGRRGTEAFF
TRBJ2-7 | . | few | 15 | TRBV20-1 | TGCAGTGCTAGATCGCTGAGTACAGGGATCTACGAGCAGTACTTC | CSARSLSTGIYEQYF
TRBJ2-3 | . | . | 12 | TRBV4-2 | TGTGCCAGCAGCCAAGACATGGCCACGCAGTATTTT | CASSQDMATQYF
TRBJ2-5 | TRBD1 | . | 14 | TRBV18 | TGTGCCAGCTCACCCCGACAGGGGAAAGAGACCCAGTACTTC | CASSPRQGKETQYF
TRBJ1-1 | . | many | 13 | TRBV7-7 | TGTGCTAGCAGCTTGCAGATGAACACTGAAGCTTTCTTT | CASSLQMNTEAFF